The 25 T cell receptor beta chains below come from one sample, sequenced in a study of long-term antiretroviral therapy in people with HIV. Running of the v3.0 immunoSEQ assay took place at survey level. Repertoires were generated with immunoSEQ multiplex PCR, while TCRdb's copy carries only in-frame clones and drops some. The sample lists roughly 28,000 clones, 75% to 90% occurring once. Source: unsorted PBMCs, taken 0.3 years after starting antiretroviral therapy. Receptors originate from a middle-aged man with HIV.

The chain recombines TRBV15 with TRBJ2-7, with D unresolved. The CDR3 is 15 amino acids. Trimming took off 1 base at V and 0 bases at J, with 10 bases between the two ends. Germline CDR1 LNHNV, CDR2 YYDKDF (reference sequence). The CDR3 nucleotides are TGTGCCACCAGCAGAGTACGAGAAAGCTCCTACGAGCAGTACTTC. Translating it yields CATSRVRESSYEQYF.

The CDR3 DNA follows: TGTGCCAGCAGTCCGACAGGGGTGGGCTATGGCTACACCTTC. Protein: CASSPTGVGYGYTF. This sequence joins TRBV7-9 and TRBJ1-2; 8 positions agree with TRBD1. The junction had 7 bases not matched to a gene; V was cut back by 6 bases and J by 4 bases. This CDR3 region has 14 residues. Per the germline V gene, CDR1 is SEHNR and CDR2 is FQNEAQ (reference sequence).

The chain employs TRBV4-3 and TRBJ2-1, with TRBD2 matching over 11 bases. Per germline, CDR1 LGHNA and CDR2 YSLEER. V trimming: 0 bases; J trimming: 7 bases; junction bases outside the gene matches: 14. The CDR3 contains 19 residues. CDR3 region: CASSQEHGTEGLAVNEQFF. The CDR3 nucleotides read TGCGCCAGCAGCCAAGAGCATGGGACAGAGGGACTAGCGGTGAATGAGCAGTTCTTC.

This clone was seen only a few times. This chain joins TRBV6-1 and TRBJ1-2, with a tentative D call TRBD1 (5 bases). The V end lost 5 bases, the J end lost 4 bases, and 11 bases lay between the germline ends. CDR1 and CDR2 from the germline V gene are MNHNS and SASEGT. The CDR3 has 13 amino acids. The CDR3 nucleotides read TGTGCCAGCAGTTTACAGGTTCTCTATGGCTACACCTTC. This encodes CASSLQVLYGYTF.

V gene TRBV6-5 combines with J gene TRBJ2-5, with a tentative D call TRBD2 (6 bases). Germline V CDR1 and CDR2: MNHEY, SVGAGI. V gave up 0 bases and J gave up 5 bases, with 13 bases separating them. This CDR3 comprises 15 residues. The CDR3 nucleotides read TGTGCCAGCAGTTACTCGAACTTCGGGGGTGAGACCCAGTACTTC. Protein: CASSYSNFGGETQYF.

The chain links TRBV10-1 to TRBJ2-7; no reliable D call. Trimming took 3 bases from V and 1 from J, leaving 7 bases between them. Germline V CDR1 and CDR2: WNHNN, SYGVQD (reference sequence). The CDR3 covers 13 residues. The CDR3 DNA reads TGCGCCAGCAGTGAAGGAGAGTCCTACGAGCAGTACTTC. Translation gives CASSEGESYEQYF.

The rearrangement uses TRBV19 and TRBJ2-7, with 12 bases matching TRBD1. CDR3 length equals 14 residues. J was trimmed by 6 bases and V by 6 bases; bases with no gene match: 6. The germline CDR1 and CDR2 sequences are LNHDA and SQIVND (reference sequence). CDR3 sequence reads: CASSPGQGALEQYF. As DNA, the CDR3 is TGTGCCAGTAGCCCGGGACAGGGGGCGCTCGAGCAGTACTTC.

The CDR3 protein is CASSRTANYGYTF. CDR3 bases: TGTGCCAGTAGTAGGACAGCTAACTATGGCTACACCTTC. This chain joins TRBV19 and TRBJ1-2; perhaps TRBD1 as D (6 bases). Germline V gives CDR1 LNHDA, CDR2 SQIVND (reference sequence). V was shortened by 4 bases and J by 0 bases, with 6 bases between the two germline ends. CDR3 length: 13 amino acids.

This chain links TRBV7-9 with TRBJ2-2; 9 bases agree with TRBD2. Germline CDR1 SEHNR, CDR2 FQNEAQ (reference sequence). The CDR3 contains 15 residues. J lost 0 bases, V lost 6 bases, and 2 bases had no gene match. The CDR3 is CASSRLAANTGELFF. As DNA, the CDR3 is TGTGCCAGCAGTAGACTAGCGGCGAACACCGGGGAGCTGTTTTTT.

This CDR3 is CASRFTTGGEQYF. In DNA form, the CDR3 reads TGTGCCAGCAGATTCACGACAGGGGGCGAGCAGTACTTC. The chain recombines TRBV7-2 with TRBJ2-7; 9 bases are a match to TRBD1. Germline CDR1 and CDR2: SGHTA and FQGNSA. Trimming cost V 6 bases and J 6 bases; bases outside gene matches: 6. The CDR3 extends over 13 amino acids.

This sequence joins TRBV5-4 and TRBJ2-7; 9 nucleotides match TRBD1. V shed 0 bases, J shed 2 bases, and the junction held 0 bases outside the gene matches. The CDR3 is made up of 14 amino acids. Germline loops: CDR1 SGHNT, CDR2 YYREEE (reference sequence). CDR3 loop: CASSLDRGPYEQYF. The DNA for the CDR3 is TGTGCCAGCAGCTTGGACAGGGGGCCCTACGAGCAGTACTTC.

The chain employs TRBV12-5 and TRBJ1-1; 9 bases agree with TRBD1. Germline CDR1 reads LGHNT; CDR2 reads FRNRAP. This CDR3 comprises 16 residues. V lost 0 bases to trimming and J lost 0 bases; unmatched junction nucleotides: 2. The CDR3 nucleotides are TGTGCTAGTGGTTTGGTGACAGGGGGATTGAACACTGAAGCTTTCTTT. Translated, it gives CASGLVTGGLNTEAFF.

This clone occurred once. V gene TRBV2 combines with J gene TRBJ1-1, with D uncertain. Germline CDR1 and CDR2: SNHLY and FYNNEI. The CDR3 is 13 amino acids. Trimming stripped 5 bases from V and 5 bases from J, with 12 bases between. CDR3 region: CASSRRERTEAFF. Written as DNA, the CDR3 is TGTGCCAGCAGTAGGAGGGAAAGGACTGAAGCTTTCTTT.

This clone was counted only a few times. J is TRBJ1-5 and V is TRBV28, with TRBD1 identical over 9 bases. Germline CDR1 is MDHEN and CDR2 is SYDVKM. With V trimmed by 5 bases and J by 7 bases, 6 bases remained unmatched. The length of the CDR3 is 14 residues. CDR3 region: CASSPGQGSQPQHF. The CDR3 DNA reads as TGTGCCAGCAGTCCCGGACAGGGGAGCCAGCCCCAGCATTTT.

This clone showed up just once. V gene TRBV6-6 combines with J gene TRBJ1-2; possibly TRBD1 for D (6 bases). The CDR3 covers 12 residues. The V end was cut by 7 bases, the J end by 7 bases, with 13 bases between. Germline loops: CDR1 MNHNY, CDR2 SVGAGI (reference sequence). The DNA of the CDR3 is TGTGCCAGCACCAAAGGGGGAGGTGGCTACACCTTC. Protein: CASTKGGGGYTF.

The V gene is TRBV19, the J gene TRBJ2-7, with D perhaps matching TRBD1 (5 bases). The germline V and J ends were trimmed by 5 bases and 0 bases, with 14 bases remaining between them. The CDR3 consists of 15 residues. Germline lookup yields CDR1 LNHDA and CDR2 SQIVND (reference sequence). The CDR3 is CASSGGHRASYEQYF. The CDR3 nucleotides are TGTGCCAGTAGTGGTGGACATCGGGCCTCCTACGAGCAGTACTTC.

The chain has TRBV4-3 and TRBJ1-5; no reliable D call. Germline CDR1 and CDR2: LGHNA and YSLEER. CDR3 size: 15 residues. With 0 bases removed from V and 1 base from J, the gap between germline ends came to 7 bases. The CDR3 loop is CASSQEAVSNQPQHF. In DNA, the CDR3 is TGCGCCAGCAGCCAAGAGGCTGTAAGCAATCAGCCCCAGCATTTT.

The rearrangement uses TRBV4-1 and TRBJ2-6; 9 nucleotides match TRBD1. Germline trimming cut 4 bases from V and 0 bases from J; bases unmatched to any gene: 7. The CDR3 runs 18 residues. Germline lookup yields CDR1 MGHRA and CDR2 YSYEKL. The CDR3 sequence is CASSPGTGKISGANVLTF. The DNA of the CDR3 is TGCGCCAGCAGCCCCGGGACAGGGAAAATCTCTGGGGCCAACGTCCTGACTTTC.

This chain uses TRBV28 with TRBJ1-4; D possibly corresponds to TRBD1 (6 bases). V was clipped by 2 bases and J by 8 bases, with 9 bases between them. Germline V CDR1 and CDR2: MDHEN, SYDVKM. The CDR3 length is 13 residues. CDR3 sequence reads: CASSLPGAEKLFF. The CDR3 DNA is TGTGCCAGCAGTTTACCAGGGGCCGAAAAACTGTTTTTT.

This clone turned up a few times. V is TRBV28 and J is TRBJ1-4; D gene ambiguous. The ends were cut back, 5 bases at V and 14 bases at J, with 21 bases in the middle. Germline V gene lookup returns CDR1 MDHEN and CDR2 SYDVKM. The CDR3 consists of 14 residues. The CDR3: CASSPPTFDESLFF. The CDR3 nucleotides read TGTGCCAGCAGTCCCCCAACATTCGACGAGTCCCTGTTTTTT.

The chain recombines TRBV19 with TRBJ2-1; D gene unclear. The CDR3 runs to 15 residues. V was clipped by 5 bases and J by 0 bases, with 11 bases between them. The germline V gene encodes CDR1 LNHDA and CDR2 SQIVND (reference sequence). CDR3 nucleotides: TGTGCCAGTAGTCTCCTCCCCAGCTCCTACAATGAGCAGTTCTTC. Translation: CASSLLPSSYNEQFF.

The J gene is TRBJ2-2, the V gene TRBV11-2, with TRBD1 identical over 7 bases. Trimming took 6 bases from V and 6 from J; bases not matched to a gene: 7. The CDR3 extends over 14 amino acids. Germline CDR1 SGHAT, CDR2 FQNNGV. The CDR3, as DNA: TGTGCCAGCAGGCTGACAGGGAAGCCCGGGGAGCTGTTTTTT. This sequence encodes CASRLTGKPGELFF. Using reference TRBV11-2 and TRBJ2-2 for the parts outside the CDR3, the full variable domain is EAGVAQSPRYKIIEKRQSVAFWCNPISGHATLYWYQQILGQGPKLLIQFQNNGVVDDSQLPKDRFSAERLKGVDSTLKIQPAKLEDSAVYLCASRLTGKPGELFFGEGSRLTVL.

The V gene is TRBV7-2, the J gene TRBJ2-6; no clear D gene. There are 12 residues in the CDR3. Germline V gives CDR1 SGHTA, CDR2 FQGNSA. Trimming cost V 3 bases and J 3 bases, with 0 bases left between them. CDR3 protein: CASSFGANVLTF. CDR3 DNA: TGTGCCAGCAGCTTTGGGGCCAACGTCCTGACTTTC. The whole variable domain, remainder taken from reference TRBV7-2 and TRBJ2-6, is GAGVSQSPSNKVTEKGKDVELRCDPISGHTALYWYRQSLGQGLEFLIYFQGNSAPDKSGLPSDRFSAERTGGSVSTLTIQRTQQEDSAVYLCASSFGANVLTFGAGSRLTVL.

This chain joins TRBV7-2 and TRBJ2-7; 11 bases fit TRBD2. The CDR3 runs to 14 residues. Germline assignment: CDR1 SGHTA and CDR2 FQGNSA. The V segment lost 5 bases and the J segment 6 bases; nucleotides outside the gene matches: 6. CDR3 loop: CASSQGTSGGEQYF. CDR3 coding DNA: TGTGCCAGCAGCCAGGGGACTAGCGGAGGCGAGCAGTACTTC.

This clone turned up a few times. This chain joins TRBV6-1 and TRBJ2-2; TRBD2 matches 7 bases. Germline V gene lookup returns CDR1 MNHNS and CDR2 SASEGT. This CDR3 has 16 residues. V lost 7 bases, J lost 4 bases, and 12 bases stayed unmatched. CDR3 sequence: CASNEGTILGTGELFF. DNA for the CDR3: TGTGCCAGCAATGAGGGGACTATACTGGGCACCGGGGAGCTGTTTTTT.